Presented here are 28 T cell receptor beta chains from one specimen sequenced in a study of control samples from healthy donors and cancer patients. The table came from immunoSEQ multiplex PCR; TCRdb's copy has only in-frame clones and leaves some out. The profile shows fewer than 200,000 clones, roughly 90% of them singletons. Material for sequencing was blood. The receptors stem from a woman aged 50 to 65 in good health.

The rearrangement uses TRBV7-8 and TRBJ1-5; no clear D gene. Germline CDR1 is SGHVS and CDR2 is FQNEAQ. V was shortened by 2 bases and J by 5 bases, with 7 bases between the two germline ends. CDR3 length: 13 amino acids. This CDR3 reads CASSLSVYQPQHF. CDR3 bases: TGTGCCAGCAGCTTATCAGTGTATCAGCCCCAGCATTTT. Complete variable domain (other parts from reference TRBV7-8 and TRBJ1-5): GAGVSQSPRYKVAKRGQDVALRCDPISGHVSLFWYQQALGQGPEFLTYFQNEAQLDKSGLPSDRFFAERPEGSVSTLKIQRTQQEDSAVYLCASSLSVYQPQHFGDGTRLSIL.

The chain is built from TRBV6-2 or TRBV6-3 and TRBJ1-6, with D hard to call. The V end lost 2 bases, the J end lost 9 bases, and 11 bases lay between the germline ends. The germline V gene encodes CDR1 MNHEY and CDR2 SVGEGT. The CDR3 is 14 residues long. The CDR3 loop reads CASSYSHTGSPLHF. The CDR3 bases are TGTGCCAGCAGTTACAGTCACACCGGTTCACCCCTCCACTTT.

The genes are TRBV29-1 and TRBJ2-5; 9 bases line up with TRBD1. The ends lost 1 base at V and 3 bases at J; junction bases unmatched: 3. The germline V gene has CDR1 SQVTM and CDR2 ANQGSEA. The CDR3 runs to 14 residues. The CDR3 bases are TGCAGCGTTGAAGCCTGGACAGGGGAAGAGACCCAGTACTTC. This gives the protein CSVEAWTGEETQYF.

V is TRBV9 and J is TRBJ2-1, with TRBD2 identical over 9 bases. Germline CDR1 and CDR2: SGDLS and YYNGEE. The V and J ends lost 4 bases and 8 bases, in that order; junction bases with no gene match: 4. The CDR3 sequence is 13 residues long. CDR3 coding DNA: TGTGCCAGCAGCTCCCGCGGGAGGGATGAGCAGTTCTTC. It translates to CASSSRGRDEQFF.

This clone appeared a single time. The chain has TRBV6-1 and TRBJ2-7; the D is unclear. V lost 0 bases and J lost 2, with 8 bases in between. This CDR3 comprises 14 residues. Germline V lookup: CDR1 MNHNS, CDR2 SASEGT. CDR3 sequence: CASSEAGTTYEQYF. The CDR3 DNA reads TGTGCCAGCAGTGAAGCGGGCACCACCTACGAGCAGTACTTC.

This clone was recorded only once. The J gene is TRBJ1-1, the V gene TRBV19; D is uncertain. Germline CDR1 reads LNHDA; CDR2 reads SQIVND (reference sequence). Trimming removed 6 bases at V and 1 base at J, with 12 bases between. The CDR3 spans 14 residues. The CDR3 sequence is CASSAFGGNTEAFF. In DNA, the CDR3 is TGTGCCAGTAGCGCCTTTGGTGGGAACACTGAAGCTTTCTTT.

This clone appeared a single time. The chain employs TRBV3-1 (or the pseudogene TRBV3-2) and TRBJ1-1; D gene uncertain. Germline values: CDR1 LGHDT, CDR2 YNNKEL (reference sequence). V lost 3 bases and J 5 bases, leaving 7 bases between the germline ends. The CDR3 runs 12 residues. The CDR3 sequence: CASSQVWTEAFF. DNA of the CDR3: TGTGCCAGCAGCCAGGTCTGGACTGAAGCTTTCTTT.

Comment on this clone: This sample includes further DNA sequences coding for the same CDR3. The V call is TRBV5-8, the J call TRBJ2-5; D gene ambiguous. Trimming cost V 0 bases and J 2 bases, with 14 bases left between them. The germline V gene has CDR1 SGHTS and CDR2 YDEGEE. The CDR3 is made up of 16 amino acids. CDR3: CASSLGGDVGQETQYF. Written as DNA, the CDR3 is TGTGCCAGCAGCTTGGGGGGTGATGTGGGGCAAGAGACCCAGTACTTC.

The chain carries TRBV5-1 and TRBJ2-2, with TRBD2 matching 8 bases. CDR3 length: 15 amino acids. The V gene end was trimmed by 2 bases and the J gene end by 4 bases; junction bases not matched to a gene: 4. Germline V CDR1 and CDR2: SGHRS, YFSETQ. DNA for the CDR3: TGCGCCAGCAGCTTCGGGGGGGCAGGCACCGGGGAGCTGTTTTTT. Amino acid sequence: CASSFGGAGTGELFF.

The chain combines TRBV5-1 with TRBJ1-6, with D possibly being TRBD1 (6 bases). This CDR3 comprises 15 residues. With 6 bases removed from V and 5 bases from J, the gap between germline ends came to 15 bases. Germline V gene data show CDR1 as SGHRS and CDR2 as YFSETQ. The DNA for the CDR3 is TGCGCCAGCACCTCCGGGACACATGATAATTCACCCCTCCACTTT. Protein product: CASTSGTHDNSPLHF.

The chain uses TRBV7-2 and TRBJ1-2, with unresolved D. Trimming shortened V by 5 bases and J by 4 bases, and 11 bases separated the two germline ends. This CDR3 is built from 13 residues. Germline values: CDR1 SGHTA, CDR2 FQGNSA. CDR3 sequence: CASSPDGTYGYTF. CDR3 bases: TGTGCCAGCAGCCCGGACGGAACCTATGGCTACACCTTC.

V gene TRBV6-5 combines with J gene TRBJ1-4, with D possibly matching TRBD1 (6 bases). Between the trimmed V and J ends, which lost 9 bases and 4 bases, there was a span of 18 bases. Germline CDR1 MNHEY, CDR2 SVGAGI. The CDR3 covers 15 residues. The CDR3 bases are TGTGCCAGTAGACAGGCCGGGGCGTTTAATGAAAAACTGTTTTTT. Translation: CASRQAGAFNEKLFF.

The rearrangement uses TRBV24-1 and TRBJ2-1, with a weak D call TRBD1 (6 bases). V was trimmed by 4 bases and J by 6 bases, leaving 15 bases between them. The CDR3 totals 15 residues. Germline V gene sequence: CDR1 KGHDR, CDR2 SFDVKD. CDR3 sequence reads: CATSDFRGMVNEQFF. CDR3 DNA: TGTGCCACCAGTGACTTCAGGGGAATGGTCAATGAGCAGTTCTTC.

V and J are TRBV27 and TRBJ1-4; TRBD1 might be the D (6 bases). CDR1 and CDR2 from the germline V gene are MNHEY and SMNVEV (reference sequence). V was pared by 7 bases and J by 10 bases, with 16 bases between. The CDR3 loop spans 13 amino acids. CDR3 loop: CASTLIGGGKLFF. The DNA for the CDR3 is TGTGCCAGCACCCTTATCGGGGGCGGAAAACTGTTTTTT.

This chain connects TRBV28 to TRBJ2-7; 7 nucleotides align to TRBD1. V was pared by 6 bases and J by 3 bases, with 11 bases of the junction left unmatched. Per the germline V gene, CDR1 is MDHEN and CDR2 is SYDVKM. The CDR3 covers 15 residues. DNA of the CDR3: TGTGCCAGCAGCCAAGTACAGGGGTTTGACTACGAGCAGTACTTC. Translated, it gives CASSQVQGFDYEQYF.

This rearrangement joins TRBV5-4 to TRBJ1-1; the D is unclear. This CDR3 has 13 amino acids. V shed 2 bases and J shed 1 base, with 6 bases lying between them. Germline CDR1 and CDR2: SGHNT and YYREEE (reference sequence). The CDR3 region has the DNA TGTGCCAGCAGCTTTACAGAGAACACTGAAGCTTTCTTT. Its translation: CASSFTENTEAFF.

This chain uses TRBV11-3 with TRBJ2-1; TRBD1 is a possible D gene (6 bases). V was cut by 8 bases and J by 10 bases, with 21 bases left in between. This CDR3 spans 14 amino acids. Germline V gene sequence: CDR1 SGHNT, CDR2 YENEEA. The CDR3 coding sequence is TGTGCCAGCCGAATAAATACAGGGAGTCCAGAGCAGTTCTTC. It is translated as CASRINTGSPEQFF.

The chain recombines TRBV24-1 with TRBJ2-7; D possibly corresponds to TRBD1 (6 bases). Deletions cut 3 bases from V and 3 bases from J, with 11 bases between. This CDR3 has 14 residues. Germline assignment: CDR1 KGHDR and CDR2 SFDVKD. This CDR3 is CATSDKQGFYEQYF. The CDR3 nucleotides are TGTGCCACCAGTGATAAGCAGGGGTTCTACGAGCAGTACTTC.

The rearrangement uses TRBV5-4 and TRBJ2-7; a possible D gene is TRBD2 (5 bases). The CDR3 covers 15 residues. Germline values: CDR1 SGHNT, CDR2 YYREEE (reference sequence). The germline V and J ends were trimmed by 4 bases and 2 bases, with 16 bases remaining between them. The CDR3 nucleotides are TGTGCCAGCAGCCCCGGGTCCCGGGGAACCTACGAGCAGTACTTC. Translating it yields CASSPGSRGTYEQYF.

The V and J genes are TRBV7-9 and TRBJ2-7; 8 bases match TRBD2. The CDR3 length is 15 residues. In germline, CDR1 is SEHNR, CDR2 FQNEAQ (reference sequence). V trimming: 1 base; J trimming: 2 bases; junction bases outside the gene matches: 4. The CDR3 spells CASSLGSGGTYEQYF. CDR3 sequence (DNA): TGTGCCAGCAGCTTAGGGTCGGGGGGGACCTACGAGCAGTACTTC.

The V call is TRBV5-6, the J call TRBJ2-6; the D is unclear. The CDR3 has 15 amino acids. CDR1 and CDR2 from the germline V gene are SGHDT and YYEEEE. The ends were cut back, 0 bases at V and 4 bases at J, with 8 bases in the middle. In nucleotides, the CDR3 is TGTGCCAGCAGCTTGGTGGACGCCGGGGCCAACGTCCTGACTTTC. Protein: CASSLVDAGANVLTF.

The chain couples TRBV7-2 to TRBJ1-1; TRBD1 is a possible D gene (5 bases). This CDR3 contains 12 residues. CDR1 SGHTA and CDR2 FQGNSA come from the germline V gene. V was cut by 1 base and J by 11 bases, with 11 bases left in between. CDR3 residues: CASSLDPGLAFF. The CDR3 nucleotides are TGTGCCAGCAGCTTAGACCCAGGGTTGGCTTTCTTT.

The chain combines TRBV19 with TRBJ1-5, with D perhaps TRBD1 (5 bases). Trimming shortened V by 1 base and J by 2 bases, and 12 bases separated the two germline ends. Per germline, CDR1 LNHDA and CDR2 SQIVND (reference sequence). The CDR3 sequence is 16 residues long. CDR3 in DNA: TGTGCCAGTAGTATAGTTGGGGGAGGGGGCAATCAGCCCCAGCATTTT. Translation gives CASSIVGGGGNQPQHF.

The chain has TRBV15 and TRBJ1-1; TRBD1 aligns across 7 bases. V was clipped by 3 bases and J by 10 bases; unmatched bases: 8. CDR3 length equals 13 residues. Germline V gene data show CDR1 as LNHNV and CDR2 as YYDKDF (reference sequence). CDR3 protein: CATSSPGRGRAFF. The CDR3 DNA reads TGTGCCACCAGCAGCCCGGGGAGGGGGCGAGCTTTCTTT.

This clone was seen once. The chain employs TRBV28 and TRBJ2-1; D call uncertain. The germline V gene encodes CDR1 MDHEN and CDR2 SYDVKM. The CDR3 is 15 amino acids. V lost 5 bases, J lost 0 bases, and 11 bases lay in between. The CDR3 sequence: CASSTEPSSYNEQFF. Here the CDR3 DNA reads TGTGCCAGCAGTACGGAGCCGAGCTCCTACAATGAGCAGTTCTTC.

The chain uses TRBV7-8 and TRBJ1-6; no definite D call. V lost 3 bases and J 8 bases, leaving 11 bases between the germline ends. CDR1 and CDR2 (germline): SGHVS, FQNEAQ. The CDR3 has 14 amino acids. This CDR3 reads CASSFGITDSPLHF. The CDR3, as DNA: TGTGCCAGCAGCTTCGGGATTACGGATTCACCCCTCCACTTT.

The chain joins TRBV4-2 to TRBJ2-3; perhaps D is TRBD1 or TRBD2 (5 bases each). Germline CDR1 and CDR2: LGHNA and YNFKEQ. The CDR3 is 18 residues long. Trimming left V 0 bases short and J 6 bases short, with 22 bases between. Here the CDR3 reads CASSQDGRRGVSDDTQYF. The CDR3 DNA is TGTGCCAGCAGCCAAGATGGGAGAAGGGGTGTTAGCGACGATACGCAGTATTTT.

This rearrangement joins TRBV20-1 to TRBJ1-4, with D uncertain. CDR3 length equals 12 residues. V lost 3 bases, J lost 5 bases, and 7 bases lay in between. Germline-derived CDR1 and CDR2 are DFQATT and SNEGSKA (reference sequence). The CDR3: CSASHGNEKLFF. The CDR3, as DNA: TGCAGTGCTAGTCATGGAAATGAAAAACTGTTTTTT.